The 22 T cell receptor beta chains presented below share a single source sample, sequenced in a study of radiation and T cells in renal cell carcinoma. Described time point: blood 2 weeks post-SBRT. The treatment is: 15 Gy SBRT to primary tumor, nephrectomy 4 weeks later. Assay: immunoSEQ multiplex PCR; the TCRdb copy retains only in-frame clones and omits some. The sample has over 55,000 clones, around three quarters seen once. This sample comprised blood, obtained from a patient whose treatment included radiotherapy and nephrectomy. All receptors derive from a man aged 55-75 years with renal cell carcinoma.

V and J are TRBV5-1 and TRBJ1-1; tentatively, D is TRBD1 (5 bases). The CDR3 has 14 amino acids. Per the germline V gene, CDR1 is SGHRS and CDR2 is YFSETQ. V shed 0 bases and J shed 0 bases, with 6 bases lying between them. CDR3 sequence (DNA): TGCGCCAGCAGCTTGGAGGGACTGAACACTGAAGCTTTCTTT. This gives the protein CASSLEGLNTEAFF.

The chain joins TRBV7-9 to TRBJ1-1; 7 bases agree with TRBD1. Germline trimming cut 2 bases from V and 4 bases from J; bases unmatched to any gene: 1. The germline gives CDR1 SEHNR, CDR2 FQNEAQ (reference sequence). This CDR3 region has 13 residues. CDR3 residues: CASSLNRGTEAFF. CDR3 in DNA: TGTGCCAGCAGCTTAAACAGGGGCACTGAAGCTTTCTTT.

V and J are TRBV28 and TRBJ2-1, with D possibly TRBD1 on 6 matching bases. The V gene's germline CDR1 is MDHEN and CDR2 SYDVKM. Trimming removed 1 base at V and 7 bases at J, with 8 bases between. The CDR3 contains 13 residues. CDR3 amino acids: CASSLYQGNEQFF. DNA for the CDR3: TGTGCCAGCAGTTTATACCAGGGGAATGAGCAGTTCTTC.

The chain joins TRBV5-1 to TRBJ1-1, with a weak D call TRBD1 (6 bases). This CDR3 contains 14 residues. Germline CDR1 reads SGHRS; CDR2 reads YFSETQ. Trimming removed 0 bases from V and 4 bases from J, with 10 bases in between. CDR3 nucleotides: TGCGCCAGCAGCTTGGTGGGGGGGCTCACTGAAGCTTTCTTT. Amino acids: CASSLVGGLTEAFF.

The chain employs TRBV18 and TRBJ2-5; 16 bases are shared with TRBD2. This CDR3 contains 16 residues. V dropped 3 bases and J dropped 5; count of bases not matched to a gene: 3. From germline, CDR1 is KGHSH and CDR2 LQKENI. The CDR3 loop is CASSPGLAGGLETQYF. The CDR3 DNA sequence: TGTGCCAGCTCACCGGGACTAGCGGGAGGGCTTGAGACCCAGTACTTC.

The chain uses TRBV6-1 and TRBJ2-1, with D tentatively TRBD2 (7 bases). The V end lost 4 bases, the J end lost 6 bases, and 19 bases lay between the germline ends. The CDR3 length is 16 residues. Per germline, CDR1 MNHNS and CDR2 SASEGT. In DNA form, the CDR3 reads TGTGCCAGCAGTGCCCCAAGGGGGAGGGTAGTCAATGAGCAGTTCTTC. This encodes CASSAPRGRVVNEQFF.

To note about this clone: This sample includes further DNA sequences coding for the same CDR3. The V gene is TRBV19, the J gene TRBJ2-2; 8 bases align to TRBD1. V was clipped by 7 bases and J by 4 bases; unmatched bases: 5. The CDR3 spans 14 residues. Germline-derived CDR1 and CDR2 are LNHDA and SQIVND (reference sequence). CDR3 DNA: TGTGCCAGTACCCGACAGGGGAGCACCGGGGAGCTGTTTTTT. Its translation: CASTRQGSTGELFF.

This sequence joins TRBV11-2 and TRBJ2-2, with unresolved D. Germline CDR1 reads SGHAT; CDR2 reads FQNNGV. The V gene lost 5 bases and the J gene lost 8 bases, with 6 bases spanning the gap. The CDR3 extends over 11 amino acids. The CDR3, as DNA: TGTGCCAGCAGCCCCGGGGGGGAGCTGTTTTTT. Protein product: CASSPGGELFF.

The rearrangement joins TRBV7-2 to TRBJ2-3; 9 nucleotides match TRBD1. The CDR3 loop spans 14 amino acids. Germline V gene sequence: CDR1 SGHTA, CDR2 FQGNSA. Germline trimming cut 6 bases from V and 5 bases from J; bases unmatched to any gene: 6. The CDR3 protein is CASREQGALDTQYF. Here the CDR3 DNA reads TGTGCCAGCAGGGAACAGGGGGCTTTAGATACGCAGTATTTT.

The chain is built from TRBV9 and TRBJ2-3, with D maybe TRBD2 (6 bases). V was shortened by 2 bases and J by 0 bases, with 10 bases between the two germline ends. The CDR3 sequence is 15 residues long. Per germline, CDR1 SGDLS and CDR2 YYNGEE. The CDR3 spells CASSVTSRSTDTQYF. The CDR3 DNA reads TGTGCCAGCAGCGTCACTAGCAGAAGCACAGATACGCAGTATTTT.

The chain links TRBV4-1 to TRBJ1-2; TRBD1 agrees at 7 bases. CDR3 length equals 17 residues. CDR1 MGHRA and CDR2 YSYEKL come from the germline V gene. Germline trimming cut 0 bases from V and 4 bases from J; bases unmatched to any gene: 11. This chain's CDR3 is CASSQDIVQGNVYGYTF. In DNA, the CDR3 is TGCGCCAGCAGCCAAGATATTGTACAGGGGAACGTCTATGGCTACACCTTC.

The chain recombines TRBV15 with TRBJ2-3; D gene unclear. The V end lost 0 bases, the J end lost 4 bases, and 2 bases lay between the germline ends. The germline CDR1 and CDR2 sequences are LNHNV and YYDKDF (reference sequence). CDR3 length equals 12 residues. The CDR3: CATSRDADTQYF. The CDR3, as DNA: TGTGCCACCAGCAGAGATGCAGATACGCAGTATTTT.

The rearrangement links TRBV30 to TRBJ2-4; D could derive from TRBD1 or TRBD2 (5 bases each). CDR1 and CDR2 from the germline V gene are GTSNPN and SVGIG (reference sequence). V lost 2 bases and J lost 0, with 11 bases in between. The length of the CDR3 is 15 residues. This CDR3 is CAWSWAGRAKNIQYF. In nucleotides, the CDR3 is TGTGCCTGGAGTTGGGCAGGGAGAGCCAAAAACATTCAGTACTTC.

This clone was detected a few times. The chain employs TRBV28 and TRBJ1-5, with D unclear. Trimming took off 6 bases at V and 0 bases at J, with 15 bases between the two ends. The CDR3 covers 16 residues. In germline, CDR1 is MDHEN, CDR2 SYDVKM. CDR3 coding DNA: TGTGCCAGCAGCCCGACGTACAGTTATAGCAATCAGCCCCAGCATTTT. As protein: CASSPTYSYSNQPQHF.

Concerning this clone: A read error may account for a junction end that differs from germline. The CDR3 sequence is CSVEDTAGIF. CDR3 DNA sequence: TGCAGCGTTGAAGATACCGCTGGGATCTTC. V is TRBV29-1 and J is TRBJ2-1; D ambiguous. CDR3 length: 10 residues. Per the germline V gene, CDR1 is SQVTM and CDR2 is ANQGSEA.

The chain joins TRBV27 to TRBJ1-2; the D is unclear. Trimming took off 2 bases at V and 5 bases at J, with 9 bases between the two ends. Germline lookup yields CDR1 MNHEY and CDR2 SMNVEV (reference sequence). This CDR3 has 13 residues. As DNA, the CDR3 is TGTGCCAGCAGTTTAAACAGTCTATATGGCTACACCTTC. Encoded protein: CASSLNSLYGYTF.

J is TRBJ2-6 and V is TRBV5-1, with a possible D match to TRBD2 (5 bases). Germline CDR1 reads SGHRS; CDR2 reads YFSETQ. This CDR3 contains 14 residues. V was cut by 4 bases and J by 2 bases, with 7 bases left in between. The CDR3 DNA reads TGCGCCAGCAGCCGGGGAACTGGGGCCAACGTCCTGACTTTC. It translates to CASSRGTGANVLTF.

V gene TRBV11-2 combines with J gene TRBJ1-2; 9 positions match TRBD1. The CDR3 consists of 16 residues. With 2 bases clipped from V and 8 bases from J, the junction kept 12 bases outside the gene matches. Germline CDR1 and CDR2: SGHAT and FQNNGV. The CDR3 coding sequence is TGTGCCAGCAGCTTATATCAAGTGGACAGGGGAGGAGGCTACACCTTC. Encoded protein: CASSLYQVDRGGGYTF.

V gene TRBV19 combines with J gene TRBJ1-5, with D possibly TRBD1 on 6 matching bases. The CDR3 has 15 residues. Trimming cost V 6 bases and J 6 bases, with 18 bases left between them. Germline V gives CDR1 LNHDA, CDR2 SQIVND (reference sequence). For the CDR3, the DNA is TGTGCCAGTAGATACAGGGTGGGCTCGGGTCAGCCCCAGCATTTT. It yields the protein CASRYRVGSGQPQHF.

The CDR3 sequence: CASSPHERLYGYTF. CDR3 coding DNA: TGTGCCAGCAGCCCACACGAGCGACTCTATGGCTACACCTTC. This rearrangement joins TRBV11-1 to TRBJ1-2; no definite D call. V was clipped by 5 bases and J by 4 bases, with 14 bases between them. CDR3 length: 14 residues. Germline values: CDR1 SGHAT, CDR2 FQDESV (reference sequence).

The chain recombines TRBV7-2 with TRBJ1-4, with TRBD1 matching over 11 bases. The germline CDR1 and CDR2 sequences are SGHTA and FQGNSA. V dropped 2 bases and J dropped 8; count of bases not matched to a gene: 10. CDR3 length: 17 residues. CDR3 sequence reads: CASSLSPGTGGVEKLFF. The CDR3 DNA follows: TGTGCCAGCAGCTTAAGCCCCGGGACAGGGGGAGTGGAAAAACTGTTTTTT.

The chain employs TRBV30 and TRBJ1-5, with a weak D call TRBD1 (6 bases). The CDR3 is 14 residues long. V was clipped by 1 base and J by 7 bases, with 14 bases between them. The germline CDR1 and CDR2 sequences are GTSNPN and SVGIG (reference sequence). For the CDR3, the DNA is TGTGCCTGGAGTGCTCAGGGGTTAGGACAGCCCCAGCATTTT. This translates into CAWSAQGLGQPQHF. The whole variable domain, filled in from reference TRBV30 and TRBJ1-5, reads SQTIHQWPATLVQPVGSPLSLECTVEGTSNPNLYWYRQAAGRGLQLLFYSVGIGQISSEVPQNLSASRPQDRQFILSSKKLLLSDSGFYLCAWSAQGLGQPQHFGDGTRLSIL.